This T cell receptor (beta chain) appears in the sequencing data of a study of siplizumab effects on memory and regulatory T cells (dated 2019 in TCRdb). Notes on the research overall: The study examined how the anti-CD2 antibody siplizumab affects alloreactive T-cell subsets in allogeneic mixed lymphocyte reactions built from human PBMCs.

TCRbeta CDR3 sequencing was performed on sorted unstimulated T cells and on proliferating T cells recovered from mixed lymphocyte reactions. Fresh whole blood from ten HLA-typed healthy donors was used as the source from which PBMCs were isolated. Spanning cysteine to phenylalanine, the CDR3 consists of 17 amino acids. The CDR3 DNA has 51 bases and is translated from base 1. Unmatched junction bases come to 5, with V trimmed by 1 base and J by 2 bases. Via the germline V gene, CDR1 is SGHNT and CDR2 YENEEA. In regard to this clone: Its target antigen remains unknown. Within one base of it there is no much larger clone, and no base qualities were kept.

Overall results and qualifications from the work: Sequences below about 10^-5 frequency were poorly captured, so only a minor fraction of alloreactive clones could be mapped to unstimulated subsets. Unstimulated naive T cells appeared more diverse than memory T cells, and naive cells seemed to contribute substantially to the alloresponse. Whether proliferating Tregs from siplizumab cultures actually had suppressive function was not functionally confirmed. The cumulative frequency of alloreactive sequences that could be traced back to unstimulated CD4+ memory T cells was significantly reduced by siplizumab. Among mappable alloreactive CD4+ clones, an average Treg-derived fraction of about 70% was observed with siplizumab, compared with 26.9% in control reactions. Roughly 75-95% of proliferating CD4+ or CD8+ clones could not be assigned a naive or memory phenotype.

Preparation of the library involved the immunoSEQ multiplex PCR assay. About 9.9 x 10^4 TCR templates per sample were assayed by the deep sequencing platform. Genomic DNA extracted from sorted T cells was the material used for TCRbeta CDR3 sequencing. The study's own analysis went as follows. The R programming language was used for the clonal analysis of the TCRbeta CDR3 data. Alloreactive CD4+ and CD8+ clones were identified by comparing unstimulated samples to CFSE-low samples taken after the reaction. Regulatory or non-regulatory origin was assigned to alloreactive CD4+ clones by matching of sequences to sorted unstimulated Treg and non-Treg repertoires. The table comes from immuneACCESS by way of TCRdb, which keeps in-frame sequences with V and J called. Part of the clones is missing from these tables; in studies checked, under half for an unresolved V gene and the rest for unknown reasons. The DNA was the basis for D and trimming; V, J and clone size are from that table. This sample gives about 100,000 clones in total; approximately 90% of them show up just once. The ten largest account for roughly 1% of the sample.

The sample taken for sequencing was CD4+ T cells sorted from blood. The chain uses TRBV11-3 and TRBJ2-1; 10 central bases correspond to TRBD2. The clonotype originates from a human donor in good health. The nucleotide sequence is TGTGCCAGCAGCTTAGGGACTAGCGGACTCACCTACAATGAGCAGTTCTTC. This translates into CASSLGTSGLTYNEQFF.